This entry concerns a single T cell receptor (beta chain). Its binding antigen is unknown. Base qualities are missing; no much larger clone stands one base away. From V the trimming removes 0 bases and from J it removes 6 bases, while the gene matches leave 5 bases of the junction unaccounted for. According to the germline V gene, CDR1 reads SGDLS and CDR2 reads YYNGEE. The CDR3 sequence holds 14 residues, the cysteine and phenylalanine included. Only the CDR3 DNA is retained, 42 bases long and in frame from the first base. Healthy HIV-negative adults with no recently reported acute infections or vaccinations were included as donors. Only Caucasian adults living in Nashville, Tennessee, USA were represented among the donors. CD4+ T cells were enriched by magnetic negative selection, after which naive cells were positively selected on CD45RA and the negative fraction was taken as the memory subset. Blood was collected by leukapheresis, and PBMCs were isolated by Ficoll-Histopaque density gradient centrifugation and then cryopreserved in liquid nitrogen vapor phase. Analytical flow cytometry was used to check the purity and quantity of each magnetically sorted T cell population. Genomic DNA was isolated from each sorted fraction and quantified by UV absorbance on a Nanodrop 2000c.

The sample is drawn from a study of shared clonotypes between healthy human individuals (TCRdb year 2020). A note on the overall study: The cohort comprised a couple of women and a few men aged 18 to 49 years. Each donor's leukapheresis produced roughly between roughly 0.94 and 9.5 billion PBMCs. Blood TCR repertoires of a handful of healthy adults were deeply sequenced to estimate repertoire size and the extent of clonotype sharing between individuals. Different laboratories and diverse techniques were used to prepare libraries and sequence TCR repertoires, to increase sequencing depth and limit assay-specific biases. For each donor, three plates each were used for CD4 naive and CD4 memory, two plates were used for CD8 naive, and one plate was used for CD8 memory. Summary of the overall study and its limitations: Even with the large sequencing depth, rarefaction of the sorted-subset datasets indicated that sequencing was incomplete. Pairwise subsampling led to the expectation that sequencing depth would affect the degree of clonotype sharing among donors. Sampling was limited to blood, and TCR repertoires in tissue likely differ from TCR repertoires in blood. Across four donors, around 5.4% of naive CD4, more than 3% of naive CD8, 2% to 2.5% of memory CD4, and 0.4% of memory CD8 clonotypes were shared. Higher generation probabilities were observed for clonotypes shared by all four sorted-subset donors than for non-shared clonotypes. Because the study included a small number of donors, the genetic and exposure-history diversity represented was limited. Estimated clonotype richness was generally larger for naive than for memory subsets.

TCR CDR3 regions were amplified from genomic DNA by multiplex PCR using the deep immunoSEQ assay. For each cell subset, the extracted genomic DNA was distributed evenly across all wells of several immunoSEQ 96-well plates, and each plate served as one replicate. For sorted subsets, roughly 190 ng of genomic DNA, equivalent to around 30,000 T cell genomes, went into each replicate PCR. Purified libraries were measured with a Qubit 3.0 fluorometer, size-checked on a Bioanalyzer 2100, and measured again with the KAPA Library Quantification kit. Every immunoSEQ 96-well plate was sequenced on a dedicated single-read 150-cycle Illumina NextSeq 550 flow cell. In the authors' own workflow: The immunoSEQ output contained only junctional sequences without quality scores, so filtering could not match that applied to full-length reads. To assign V/J genes and CDR3, sequences were annotated using PyIR, a Python wrapper for IgBLAST v1.9, with IMGT germline references. Reads were filtered out if the reads had weak V/J assignments (E-value above 1e-6), no CDR3, stop codons, out-of-frame junctions, or ambiguous translated residues. V3J clonotypes were defined by identical inferred V gene, J gene, and CDR3 amino acid sequence. Percentage overlap between repertoires was calculated by dividing the number of shared unique clonotypes by the size of the smaller repertoire. Richness of each repertoire was evaluated using RTK rarefaction, the Chao1 estimator, and Recon v2.1 estimates of unobserved clonotypes. For all TCRbeta clonotypes obtained by the gDNA method from several donors, generation probabilities were computed with OLGA. Here the immuneACCESS table is served through TCRdb, limited to in-frame sequences with V and J called. Missing clones are a known gap in these copies; in checked studies unresolved V genes cover under half, and the rest lacks a known reason. Clone size and V and J calls were adopted from that table, with D and trimming inferred from the DNA. The sample has 2 million to 2.5 million clones on record, approximately 95% of them singletons. Under 0.45% of the sample lies in the top ten.

The V and J segments used are TRBV9 and TRBJ2-7, with 8 junctional bases fitting TRBD2. Sequencing was performed on naive CD4+ T cells from PBMCs. The label giving this sample's cell subset or site can be read as: CD45RA+ positively selected. This receptor was obtained from a man younger than 35 in good health. Some clones in this sample may be carry-over from other donors' samples. The CDR3 sequence is CASSVASGSVEQYF. The nucleotide sequence reads as follows: TGTGCCAGCAGCGTAGCCAGCGGGAGTGTCGAGCAGTACTTC.